This T cell receptor (beta chain) emerged from a study of T cell responses to AZD1222 COVID-19 vaccine. Broader study findings: Only six people who got AZD1222 tested seropositive at baseline. Donors in the cohort were predominantly white British and more often female, and clonal diversity was possibly underestimated. Increases in Spike-specific TCR breadth and depth were seen after two AZD1222 doses. Mapped onto spike, vaccine-associated CD4 TCRs spanned it and were dominant at 160-218 and 743-854.

Measured with immunoSEQ multiplex PCR; TCRdb has only the in-frame clones, and not every one. The profile shows 150,000 to 200,000 clones, less than 95% of them singletons. For this clone: The target antigen is unknown.

Trimming removed 1 base at V and 3 bases at J, with 16 bases between. Looked up from germline, CDR1 is SGHVS and CDR2 is FQNEAQ. There are 17 residues in the CDR3. The V gene is TRBV7-8, the J gene TRBJ2-1, with a weak D call TRBD2 (7 bases). The sequence was obtained from an adult in good health. The material was peripheral blood, obtained on day 0 of AZD1222 vaccination. CDR3 protein: CASSLGSRGRVYNEQFF. In nucleotides, the CDR3 is TGTGCCAGCAGCTTAGGGTCTAGGGGGAGGGTCTACAATGAGCAGTTCTTC.